What follows are 10 T cell receptor beta chains derived from one specimen sequenced in a study of Ad26.COV2.S vaccination and SARS-CoV-2 variants. The assay was immunoSEQ multiplex PCR, and TCRdb's table has in-frame clones only and misses some. The table lists about 680,000 clones, 70% to 90% of them singletons. Regarding treatment: over 15 received Ad26.COV2.S at low or high dose, single or two shots; a few received placebo; per-sample allocation not given. It was on day 63 after the first vaccine or placebo injection that samples were taken. The source material was peripheral blood, sampled in a trial of Ad26.COV2.S vaccine versus placebo. The receptors come from a person aged 18-65 years who received the Ad26.COV2.S COVID-19 vaccine or a placebo.

The gene calls are TRBV19 and TRBJ2-7; D assignment may be TRBD1 or TRBD2 (5 bases each). The CDR3 covers 13 residues. CDR1 is LNHDA, CDR2 SQIVND, per germline (reference sequence). V lost 5 bases and J lost 4, with 12 bases in between. The CDR3: CASSDSGRYEQYF. DNA for the CDR3: TGTGCCAGTAGTGACTCGGGACGGTACGAGCAGTACTTC.

V and J are TRBV6-5 and TRBJ1-5; TRBD1 is a possible D gene (5 bases). Germline CDR1 and CDR2: MNHEY and SVGAGI. This CDR3 is 13 amino acids long. Trimming removed 6 bases at V and 7 bases at J, with 13 bases between. The CDR3 DNA sequence: TGTGCCAGCAGCCCGACAGTAGGACAGCCCCAGCATTTT. This translates into CASSPTVGQPQHF.

J is TRBJ1-1 and V is TRBV7-9; 8 bases map to TRBD1. The CDR3 has 11 residues. From germline, CDR1 is SEHNR and CDR2 FQNEAQ (reference sequence). J was trimmed by 7 bases and V by 8 bases; bases with no gene match: 3. In nucleotides, the CDR3 is TGTGCCAGCGACAGGGGAGGTGAAGCTTTCTTT. Protein: CASDRGGEAFF.

The chain recombines TRBV2 with TRBJ1-5; tentatively, D is TRBD1 (5 bases). The CDR3 is made up of 15 amino acids. CDR1 and CDR2 (germline): SNHLY, FYNNEI. V was clipped by 4 bases and J by 2 bases, with 12 bases between them. CDR3 nucleotides: TGTGCCAGCAGTGGGGGGGTGGGGCGCAATCAGCCCCAGCATTTT. Its translation: CASSGGVGRNQPQHF.

The chain recombines TRBV5-1 with TRBJ1-4, with a tentative D call TRBD1 (6 bases). The germline V gene encodes CDR1 SGHRS and CDR2 YFSETQ. The CDR3 has 14 amino acids. Between the trimmed V and J ends, which lost 4 bases and 5 bases, there was a span of 12 bases. CDR3 sequence (DNA): TGCGCCAGCAGCCCGGCGGACAGAAATGAAAAACTGTTTTTT. Translated, it gives CASSPADRNEKLFF.

The chain is built from TRBV6-5 and TRBJ1-2; no reliable D call. Germline CDR1 reads MNHEY; CDR2 reads SVGAGI. The CDR3 extends over 14 amino acids. The V gene lost 4 bases and the J gene lost 6 bases, with 15 bases spanning the gap. In nucleotides, the CDR3 is TGTGCCAGCAGTTTAAATCGACCCTGGAATGGCTACACCTTC. It translates to CASSLNRPWNGYTF.

As regards this clone: This same CDR3 is encoded by further DNA sequences in the sample. The chain recombines TRBV30 with TRBJ1-3, with D possibly TRBD1 on 5 matching bases. V was trimmed by 3 bases and J by 0 bases, leaving 6 bases between them. This CDR3 region has 13 residues. Per germline, CDR1 GTSNPN and CDR2 SVGIG (reference sequence). The CDR3: CAWSGGSGNTIYF. The CDR3 bases are TGTGCCTGGAGCGGGGGCTCTGGAAACACCATATATTTT. Full variable domain (rest looked up from reference TRBV30 and TRBJ1-3): SQTIHQWPATLVQPVGSPLSLECTVEGTSNPNLYWYRQAAGRGLQLLFYSVGIGQISSEVPQNLSASRPQDRQFILSSKKLLLSDSGFYLCAWSGGSGNTIYFGEGSWLTVV.

The chain joins TRBV19 to TRBJ2-5; TRBD2 matches 10 bases. Germline-derived CDR1 and CDR2 are LNHDA and SQIVND (reference sequence). The CDR3 extends over 15 amino acids. J was trimmed by 4 bases and V by 6 bases; bases with no gene match: 8. The CDR3: CASSNLAGVSETQYF. The CDR3 coding sequence is TGTGCCAGTAGCAATCTAGCGGGGGTTTCAGAGACCCAGTACTTC.

The J gene is TRBJ1-3, the V gene TRBV11-2; 7 bases fit TRBD1. V was pared by 7 bases and J by 2 bases, with 8 bases of the junction left unmatched. The germline gives CDR1 SGHAT, CDR2 FQNNGV. The CDR3 spans 15 residues. In nucleotides, the CDR3 is TGTGCCAGCACCTTCATCACAGGGGCTGGAAACACCATATATTTT. Translation: CASTFITGAGNTIYF.

The sample holds a few counts of this clone. The chain couples TRBV7-2 to TRBJ2-1, with 14 nucleotides matching TRBD2. The length of the CDR3 is 18 residues. The V gene end was trimmed by 5 bases and the J gene end by 3 bases; junction bases not matched to a gene: 9. CDR1 is SGHTA, CDR2 FQGNSA, per germline. The DNA for the CDR3 is TGTGCCAGCAGCCCTCGGACTAGCGGGAGGTCCCTCTACAATGAGCAGTTCTTC. Protein sequence: CASSPRTSGRSLYNEQFF. The variable domain in full, completed from reference TRBV7-2 and TRBJ2-1, reads GAGVSQSPSNKVTEKGKDVELRCDPISGHTALYWYRQSLGQGLEFLIYFQGNSAPDKSGLPSDRFSAERTGGSVSTLTIQRTQQEDSAVYLCASSPRTSGRSLYNEQFFGPGTRLTVL.